The 16 T cell receptor beta chains below come from one sample, sequenced in a study of human T cells and chemical hapten exposure. Time point meaning: patch test 3, about 24 weeks after DPC sensitization. Treatment indicated: therapeutic diphenylcyclopropenone sensitization with weekly scalp DPC. TCRdb fed the RACE reads into MiXCR, producing one record per CDR3 protein. The table has about 82,000 distinct CDR3 sequences, around 13% seen once. The sequencing used whole blood, collected in connection with sensitization to the hapten diphenylcyclopropenone (DPC). These receptors all stem from a woman between 45 and 65 years old with alopecia areata. Some clones in this sample may be carry-over from other donors' samples.

For this clonotype: Here the CDR3 omits its conserved ending phenylalanine or tryptophan, so a read error is the likely source. The DNA is left out, because the CDR3 cannot be placed on it with certainty; the CDR3 is given as TCRdb lists it. The chain has TRBV4-1 and TRBJ1-1; TRBD1, the table's D call, lacks a check against the DNA. The germline gives CDR1 MGHRA, CDR2 YSYEKL. The CDR3 has 11 residues if both end residues are counted. CDR3 residues: CASSQGKGVRE.

Only a few counts were recorded for this clonotype. The chain carries TRBV6-6 and TRBJ1-5; TRBD1 agrees at 7 bases. Germline V gene data show CDR1 as MNHNY and CDR2 as SVGAGI (reference sequence). There are 16 residues in the CDR3. The ends lost 2 bases at V and 4 bases at J; junction bases unmatched: 8. The DNA for the CDR3 is TGTGCCAGCAGTTACCCCTCAGGGGGTGGGAATCAGCCCCAGCATTTT. This codes for CASSYPSGGGNQPQHF.

The J gene is TRBJ1-1, the V gene TRBV10-3; TRBD1 agrees at 11 bases. The CDR3 loop spans 14 amino acids. The germline CDR1 and CDR2 sequences are ENHRY and SYGVKD. Trimming took 4 bases from V and 4 from J; bases not matched to a gene: 2. For the CDR3, the DNA is TGTGCCATCAGTGTCGGGACAGGGGGCACTGAAGCTTTCTTT. It encodes CAISVGTGGTEAFF.

The CDR3 loop is CASSSIGGPYPQHF. CDR3 bases: TGTGCCAGCAGCTCCATAGGGGGGCCTTACCCCCAGCATTTT. The rearrangement joins TRBV7-2 to TRBJ1-5; a possible D gene is TRBD1 (6 bases). The CDR3 loop spans 14 amino acids. The germline V and J ends were trimmed by 4 bases and 10 bases, with 17 bases remaining between them. Germline assignment: CDR1 SGHTA and CDR2 FQGNSA.

This clonotype was detected only a few times. The rearrangement joins TRBV20-1 to TRBJ2-3; TRBD1 matches at 9 bases. Trimming cost V 0 bases and J 2 bases; bases outside gene matches: 9. Germline V gene data show CDR1 as DFQATT and CDR2 as SNEGSKA (reference sequence). CDR3 length equals 17 residues. The CDR3 reads CSARDSWGQGYTDTQYF. The CDR3 bases are TGCAGTGCTAGAGATTCCTGGGGACAGGGCTACACAGATACGCAGTATTTT.

This chain uses TRBV5-1 with TRBJ2-1, with 7 nucleotides matching TRBD2. Per the germline V gene, CDR1 is SGHRS and CDR2 is YFSETQ. Germline trimming cut 0 bases from V and 7 bases from J; bases unmatched to any gene: 7. CDR3 length: 15 residues. The CDR3 DNA is TGCGCCAGCAGCTTGGATGCGGGAGCATCAAATGAGCAGTTCTTC. It encodes CASSLDAGASNEQFF.

The chain links TRBV3-1 to TRBJ2-7, with D unclear. V was shortened by 0 bases and J by 7 bases, with 16 bases between the two germline ends. This CDR3 spans 15 amino acids. Germline lookup yields CDR1 LGHDT and CDR2 YNNKEL (reference sequence). The CDR3 DNA follows: TGTGCCAGCAGCCAAGATCATGGCAGCCTGGGGGAGCAGTACTTC. Translated: CASSQDHGSLGEQYF.

This clonotype was seen a few times. The chain carries TRBV6-1 and TRBJ1-3; 7 bases line up with TRBD1. Trimming at V came to 3 bases and at J to 4 bases, leaving 0 bases not matched to a gene. Germline V gene data show CDR1 as MNHNS and CDR2 as SASEGT. The length of the CDR3 is 13 residues. CDR3: CASSETGGNTIYF. The CDR3 nucleotides read TGTGCCAGCAGTGAGACAGGGGGAAACACCATATATTTT.

This clonotype has ten or more counts. The V and J genes are TRBV12-3 or TRBV12-4 and TRBJ1-5, with D tentatively TRBD1 (5 bases). There are 15 residues in the CDR3. Trimming cost V 6 bases and J 3 bases, with 15 bases left between them. CDR3 loop: CASSKRTGSNQPQHF. The DNA of the CDR3 is TGTGCCAGCAGCAAGCGCACAGGATCCAATCAGCCCCAGCATTTT.

This clonotype appeared many times. This chain links TRBV20-1 with TRBJ2-7; tentative D call: TRBD1 (6 bases). CDR1 is DFQATT, CDR2 SNEGSKA, per germline (reference sequence). Trimming cost V 0 bases and J 5 bases, with 17 bases left between them. The CDR3 is made up of 15 amino acids. DNA of the CDR3: TGCAGTGCTAGAGACTACACAGGGCCCCGGGACGAGCAGTACTTC. Translated: CSARDYTGPRDEQYF.

This clonotype appeared many times. In DNA form, the CDR3 reads TGTGCCAGCAGCACATATACAGGGGGATTGAGGTATGGCTACACCTTC. Its protein product is CASSTYTGGLRYGYTF. The J gene is TRBJ1-2, the V gene TRBV21-1; TRBD1 is the table's D call, not checked against the DNA. TRBV21-1 is reported as a pseudogene. The CDR3 sequence is 16 residues long.

J is TRBJ2-3 and V is TRBV5-4; 7 positions match TRBD2. Germline lookup yields CDR1 SGHNT and CDR2 YYREEE (reference sequence). This CDR3 has 13 residues. V lost 5 bases to trimming and J lost 6 bases; unmatched junction nucleotides: 6. In nucleotides, the CDR3 is TGTGCCAGCAGAGAGACTAGCATCGATACGCAGTATTTT. Translating it yields CASRETSIDTQYF.

This clonotype was observed a few times. The chain employs TRBV10-1 and TRBJ1-1, with D perhaps matching TRBD1 (5 bases). The V gene lost 0 bases and the J gene lost 0 bases, with 14 bases spanning the gap. The CDR3 spans 17 residues. Germline V gene data show CDR1 as WNHNN and CDR2 as SYGVQD (reference sequence). The CDR3 DNA sequence: TGCGCCAGCAGTGAGTCGACAGCGCTTAACATGAACACTGAAGCTTTCTTT. This codes for CASSESTALNMNTEAFF.

This chain joins TRBV2 and TRBJ2-3; TRBD2 is a possible D gene (6 bases). Trimming removed 3 bases at V and 2 bases at J, with 9 bases between. Per germline, CDR1 SNHLY and CDR2 FYNNEI. The CDR3 consists of 14 residues. CDR3 loop: CASSEGLYTDTQYF. CDR3 nucleotides: TGTGCCAGCAGTGAGGGACTGTACACAGATACGCAGTATTTT. The full variable domain, with the rest looked up from reference TRBV2 and TRBJ2-3, is EPEVTQTPSHQVTQMGQEVILRCVPISNHLYFYWYRQILGQKVEFLVSFYNNEISEKSEIFDDQFSVERPDGSNFTLKIRSTKLEDSAMYFCASSEGLYTDTQYFGPGTRLTVL.

The J gene is TRBJ2-1, the V gene TRBV6-5; tentatively, D is TRBD2 (6 bases). The CDR3 spans 15 residues. Germline V gives CDR1 MNHEY, CDR2 SVGAGI. V was clipped by 5 bases and J by 9 bases, with 20 bases between them. The CDR3 reads CASSHRDFATGEQFF. The CDR3 DNA reads TGTGCCAGCAGTCACCGGGACTTTGCAACCGGTGAGCAGTTCTTC.

The chain combines TRBV7-8 with TRBJ2-7, with a weak D call TRBD2 (6 bases). Trimming stripped 6 bases from V and 6 bases from J, with 21 bases between. The CDR3 is 15 residues long. Germline CDR1 SGHVS, CDR2 FQNEAQ. DNA of the CDR3: TGTGCCAGCAGGCCCCGCGCCGGGACTCCCGGCGAGCAGTACTTC. It is translated as CASRPRAGTPGEQYF. The whole variable domain, remainder taken from reference TRBV7-8 and TRBJ2-7, is GAGVSQSPRYKVAKRGQDVALRCDPISGHVSLFWYQQALGQGPEFLTYFQNEAQLDKSGLPSDRFFAERPEGSVSTLKIQRTQQEDSAVYLCASRPRAGTPGEQYFGPGTRLTVT.